These 21 T cell receptor beta chains were all obtained from the same sample, sequenced in a study of T cell clonotyping in hematopoietic cell transplantation. TCRdb's table, derived via immunoSEQ multiplex PCR, lists solely in-frame clones and lacks some. The sample yields about 38,000 clones, roughly 96% seen once. Time point in this sample: recipient sample about 28 days before transplant, after cytoreduction. This specimen was peripheral blood mononuclear cells, taken before stem cell transplant. The receptor source for this set is a man aged 35-49 years with chronic myeloid leukemia. Some clones in this sample may be carry-over from other donors' samples.

The chain employs TRBV10-1 and TRBJ2-2, with 7 bases aligning to TRBD1. V lost 4 bases and J lost 0; bases outside the gene matches: 5. Germline V lookup: CDR1 WNHNN, CDR2 SYGVQD (reference sequence). This CDR3 region has 16 residues. The CDR3 nucleotides read TGCGCCAGCAGTGCAAAAGGGACAGCGAACACCGGGGAGCTGTTTTTT. Its protein is CASSAKGTANTGELFF.

The V call is TRBV7-2, the J call TRBJ1-5; no clear D gene. The CDR3 is made up of 15 amino acids. The germline gives CDR1 SGHTA, CDR2 FQGNSA. Trimming removed 4 bases from V and 6 bases from J, with 16 bases in between. Written as DNA, the CDR3 is TGTGCCAGCAGCTCCTCGAGGGTCTACGGTCAGCCCCAGCATTTT. It encodes CASSSSRVYGQPQHF. The whole variable domain, filled in from reference TRBV7-2 and TRBJ1-5, reads GAGVSQSPSNKVTEKGKDVELRCDPISGHTALYWYRQSLGQGLEFLIYFQGNSAPDKSGLPSDRFSAERTGGSVSTLTIQRTQQEDSAVYLCASSSSRVYGQPQHFGDGTRLSIL.

The J gene is TRBJ2-3, the V gene TRBV7-2; 7 bases line up with TRBD2. This CDR3 contains 16 residues. Germline loops: CDR1 SGHTA, CDR2 FQGNSA. Trimming took 5 bases from V and 2 from J; bases not matched to a gene: 10. The CDR3: CASSTTSVIPTDTQYF. DNA for the CDR3: TGTGCCAGCAGCACTACTAGCGTCATCCCCACAGATACGCAGTATTTT.

The CDR3 bases are TGTGCCAGCAGTGAGGCCCGGGGTACTAACACTGAAGCTTTCTTT. Amino acids: CASSEARGTNTEAFF. This chain uses TRBV2 with TRBJ1-1; D remains unclear. Deletions cut 3 bases from V and 2 bases from J, with 13 bases between. This CDR3 is built from 15 residues. Germline CDR1 and CDR2: SNHLY and FYNNEI.

The chain couples TRBV2 to TRBJ2-3, with 8 bases that match TRBD2. Germline trimming cut 7 bases from V and 0 bases from J; bases unmatched to any gene: 12. The CDR3 is made up of 17 amino acids. The germline V gene has CDR1 SNHLY and CDR2 FYNNEI. The CDR3 protein is CASTKATSGYSTDTQYF. As DNA, the CDR3 is TGTGCCAGCACCAAGGCTACTAGCGGTTATAGCACAGATACGCAGTATTTT.

This sequence joins TRBV7-8 and TRBJ1-1, with D maybe TRBD1 (5 bases). Germline V gene data show CDR1 as SGHVS and CDR2 as FQNEAQ. The CDR3 extends over 15 amino acids. The V end lost 7 bases, the J end lost 5 bases, and 20 bases lay between the germline ends. The CDR3 is CASIPTLGGGTEAFF. In DNA, the CDR3 is TGTGCCAGCATTCCAACTCTCGGGGGGGGAACTGAAGCTTTCTTT.

This clone came up a few times. The V call is TRBV6-6, the J call TRBJ2-7, with 7 bases identical to TRBD1. Germline V CDR1 and CDR2: MNHNY, SVGAGI (reference sequence). The CDR3 length is 14 residues. J lost 2 bases, V lost 0 bases, and 1 base had no gene match. The CDR3 sequence is CASSYSGTAYEQYF. DNA for the CDR3: TGTGCCAGCAGTTACTCTGGGACAGCCTACGAGCAGTACTTC.

This chain joins TRBV28 and TRBJ1-6; 7 bases match TRBD1. Looked up from germline, CDR1 is MDHEN and CDR2 is SYDVKM. The CDR3 has 13 residues. The J segment lost 7 bases and the V segment lost 8 bases, leaving 5 bases of the junction unmatched. The CDR3 DNA sequence: TGTGCCAGCCGACAGGGCCAAAATTCACCCCTCCACTTT. Protein: CASRQGQNSPLHF.

V gene TRBV2 combines with J gene TRBJ2-7; D may match TRBD1 or TRBD2 (6 bases each). The ends were cut back, 4 bases at V and 9 bases at J, with 19 bases in the middle. Germline V CDR1 and CDR2: SNHLY, FYNNEI. The CDR3 runs 14 residues. The CDR3 loop is CASSGDYLGGGQYF. The CDR3 DNA reads TGTGCCAGCAGTGGCGATTATTTGGGGGGCGGGCAGTACTTC.

The chain employs TRBV30 and TRBJ2-5; D remains ambiguous. Per the germline V gene, CDR1 is GTSNPN and CDR2 is SVGIG (reference sequence). The CDR3 consists of 11 residues. V lost 2 bases and J lost 5, with 6 bases in between. DNA of the CDR3: TGTGCCTGGAGTATCGGGGAGACCCAGTACTTC. Translating gives CAWSIGETQYF.

The chain uses TRBV19 and TRBJ2-3; TRBD2 is a possible D gene (5 bases). The germline V gene has CDR1 LNHDA and CDR2 SQIVND (reference sequence). V lost 1 base and J lost 1, with 12 bases in between. The CDR3 extends over 16 amino acids. CDR3 sequence (DNA): TGTGCCAGTAGTATAGGAAATAGCGACGGCACAGATACGCAGTATTTT. Amino acids: CASSIGNSDGTDTQYF.

The chain couples TRBV6-5 to TRBJ2-6; tentative D call: TRBD1 (5 bases). The germline CDR1 and CDR2 sequences are MNHEY and SVGAGI. V was trimmed by 6 bases and J by 2 bases, leaving 11 bases between them. The CDR3 covers 15 residues. In nucleotides, the CDR3 is TGTGCCAGCAGCGGAGACAGTCCTGGGGCCAACGTCCTGACTTTC. Amino acid sequence: CASSGDSPGANVLTF.

This rearrangement joins TRBV7-9 to TRBJ1-5, with 8 bases aligning to TRBD1. The V gene end was trimmed by 0 bases and the J gene end by 4 bases; junction bases not matched to a gene: 8. This CDR3 is 17 amino acids long. Germline CDR1 reads SEHNR; CDR2 reads FQNEAQ (reference sequence). The CDR3 nucleotides are TGTGCCAGCAGCTTAGCGACTGGGACAGGAATGAATCAGCCCCAGCATTTT. Translation gives CASSLATGTGMNQPQHF.

This rearrangement joins TRBV5-4 to TRBJ1-4; 8 bases are a match to TRBD1. Looked up from germline, CDR1 is SGHNT and CDR2 is YYREEE (reference sequence). The CDR3 loop spans 16 amino acids. Germline trimming cut 4 bases from V and 7 bases from J; bases unmatched to any gene: 12. CDR3 in amino acids: CASSRIPDREAEKLFF. CDR3 DNA sequence: TGTGCCAGCAGCCGAATACCGGACAGGGAGGCTGAAAAACTGTTTTTT.

The chain carries TRBV2 and TRBJ2-2; 8 bases map to TRBD2. The CDR3 runs 15 residues. Germline V lookup: CDR1 SNHLY, CDR2 FYNNEI. V shed 3 bases, J shed 2 bases, and the junction held 2 bases outside the gene matches. CDR3 DNA sequence: TGTGCCAGCAGTGACGGGGGGGGAAACACCGGGGAGCTGTTTTTT. It translates to CASSDGGGNTGELFF.

The V call is TRBV19, the J call TRBJ1-2; D is possibly TRBD1 (5 bases). The germline V gene has CDR1 LNHDA and CDR2 SQIVND (reference sequence). This CDR3 region has 13 residues. Trimming pared 9 bases from V and 6 bases from J, leaving 17 bases between. CDR3 loop: CASAPARVNGYTF. The CDR3 nucleotides read TGTGCCAGCGCCCCGGCCAGGGTAAATGGCTACACCTTC.

V gene TRBV2 combines with J gene TRBJ2-1; no clear D. The V gene lost 1 base and the J gene lost 6 bases, with 7 bases spanning the gap. The CDR3 spans 13 residues. Germline V gives CDR1 SNHLY, CDR2 FYNNEI. CDR3 in amino acids: CASSEVGGNEQFF. As DNA, the CDR3 is TGTGCCAGCAGTGAAGTCGGTGGCAATGAGCAGTTCTTC.

The rearrangement uses TRBV4-3 and TRBJ1-3; D uncertain. This CDR3 is built from 16 residues. Germline CDR1 and CDR2: LGHNA and YSLEER. V lost 1 base to trimming and J lost 0 bases, with 10 bases between them. The CDR3: CASSQALAGSGNTIYF. The CDR3 nucleotides are TGCGCCAGCAGCCAAGCCCTCGCAGGCTCTGGAAACACCATATATTTT.

This chain links TRBV5-1 with TRBJ2-2; 7 nucleotides align to TRBD1. This CDR3 is 18 amino acids long. From germline, CDR1 is SGHRS and CDR2 YFSETQ. V shed 1 base and J 3 bases; nucleotides not matched to a gene: 12. The CDR3 reads CASSLIGVRGRDTGELFF. CDR3 nucleotides: TGCGCCAGCAGCTTGATCGGTGTGAGGGGGCGCGACACCGGGGAGCTGTTTTTT. Supplemented by reference TRBV5-1 and TRBJ2-2, the full variable domain reads KAGVTQTPRYLIKTRGQQVTLSCSPISGHRSVSWYQQTPGQGLQFLFEYFSETQRNKGNFPGRFSGRQFSNSRSEMNVSTLELGDSALYLCASSLIGVRGRDTGELFFGEGSRLTVL.

This chain uses TRBV7-8 with TRBJ2-1, with 13 bases fitting TRBD2. There are 15 residues in the CDR3. V was pared by 7 bases and J by 7 bases, with 7 bases of the junction left unmatched. Germline V lookup: CDR1 SGHVS, CDR2 FQNEAQ. CDR3 bases: TGTGCCAGCACCGCAACTAGCGGGGGGGCGAATGAGCAGTTCTTC. It is translated as CASTATSGGANEQFF.

This chain connects TRBV20-1 to TRBJ2-5; the D is unclear. Germline CDR1 DFQATT, CDR2 SNEGSKA (reference sequence). The CDR3 has 11 amino acids. V was clipped by 5 bases and J by 5 bases, with 9 bases between them. This chain's CDR3 is CSAPLGETQYF. The CDR3 DNA reads as TGCAGTGCTCCCCTGGGGGAGACCCAGTACTTC.